The T cell receptor (beta chain) under discussion was sequenced for a study of T cell responses to AZD1222 COVID-19 vaccine. Germline CDR1 and CDR2: MNHEY and SMNVEV (reference sequence). V shed 1 base and J shed 6 bases, with 7 bases lying between them. The CDR3 covers 12 residues. The method was immunoSEQ multiplex PCR; TCRdb's version includes in-frame clones alone and lacks a portion of them. The data show some 150,000 clones, with 85% to 95% seen just once and approximately 0.9% held by the top ten. The chain carries TRBV27 and TRBJ2-7; D assignment may be TRBD1 or TRBD2 (5 bases each). The sample in question was peripheral blood, obtained on day 0 of MenACWY control vaccination. The clonotype was recovered from an adult in good health. CDR3 in amino acids: CASSLWGREQYF. CDR3 in DNA: TGTGCCAGCAGTTTATGGGGACGCGAGCAGTACTTC.